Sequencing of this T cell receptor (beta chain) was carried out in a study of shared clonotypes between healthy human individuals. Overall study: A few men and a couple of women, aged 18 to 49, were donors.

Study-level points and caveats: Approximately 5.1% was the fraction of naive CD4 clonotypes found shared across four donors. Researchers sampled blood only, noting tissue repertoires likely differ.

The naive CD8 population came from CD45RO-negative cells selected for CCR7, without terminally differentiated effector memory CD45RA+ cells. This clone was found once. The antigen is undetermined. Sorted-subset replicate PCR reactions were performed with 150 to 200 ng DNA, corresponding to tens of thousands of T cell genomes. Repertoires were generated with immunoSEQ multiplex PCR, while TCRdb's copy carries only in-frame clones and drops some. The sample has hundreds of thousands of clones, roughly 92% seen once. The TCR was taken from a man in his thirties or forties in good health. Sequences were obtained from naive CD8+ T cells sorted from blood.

CDR3 in amino acids: CASILYGFSNTEAFF. DNA of the CDR3: TGTGCCAGCATTCTATACGGATTTTCGAACACTGAAGCTTTCTTT. This chain connects TRBV27 to TRBJ1-1; no firm D call. V lost 7 bases and J lost 1, with 16 bases in between. This CDR3 contains 15 residues. The germline CDR1 and CDR2 sequences are MNHEY and SMNVEV (reference sequence).